This passage covers 31 T cell receptor beta chains from one sample sequenced in a study of STAT5B mutations in CD4+ large granular lymphocyte leukemia. Method: immunoSEQ multiplex PCR; TCRdb's copy keeps in-frame clones and lacks some. The sample lists just under 20,000 clones, approximately 84% seen once, with 13% in the top ten. Sequences were obtained from CD4+ T cells from blood buffy coats. The receptors here all came from a human donor in good health.

The chain couples TRBV6-5 to TRBJ2-1, with 10 bases identical to TRBD2. From germline, CDR1 is MNHEY and CDR2 SVGAGI. CDR3 length: 15 residues. V gave up 7 bases and J gave up 8 bases; unmatched junction bases: 11. CDR3 nucleotides: TGTGCCAGCACCTTGACCTTAGCGGGAGGACATGAGCAGTTCTTC. Residues: CASTLTLAGGHEQFF.

The count of this clone is one. J is TRBJ2-7 and V is TRBV19; 9 bases map to TRBD2. The trim removed 7 bases at V and 4 bases at J, leaving 5 bases unmatched. Germline V gene data show CDR1 as LNHDA and CDR2 as SQIVND (reference sequence). The CDR3 sequence is 13 residues long. The DNA for the CDR3 is TGTGCCAGTAAGAGGACTAGCGATTACGAGCAGTACTTC. Translating it yields CASKRTSDYEQYF.

The chain employs TRBV29-1 and TRBJ2-1; 8 nucleotides match TRBD2. The length of the CDR3 is 14 residues. From germline, CDR1 is SQVTM and CDR2 ANQGSEA. J was trimmed by 0 bases and V by 7 bases; bases with no gene match: 5. The CDR3 DNA reads TGCAGCGGTGGGCGGGGGGACTCCTACAATGAGCAGTTCTTC. Encoded protein: CSGGRGDSYNEQFF.

The J gene is TRBJ2-2, the V gene TRBV25-1, with no clear D. Germline lookup yields CDR1 MGHDK and CDR2 SYGVNS. CDR3 length: 14 residues. The V end lost 4 bases, the J end lost 0 bases, and 6 bases lay between the germline ends. The CDR3: CASSGQANTGELFF. In DNA form, the CDR3 reads TGTGCCAGCAGTGGGCAAGCGAACACCGGGGAGCTGTTTTTT.

The chain joins TRBV5-8 to TRBJ1-5, with D uncertain. Trimming pared 2 bases from V and 6 bases from J, leaving 12 bases between. This CDR3 region has 14 residues. The V gene's germline CDR1 is SGHTS and CDR2 YDEGEE. CDR3 DNA: TGTGCCAGCAGCTTCTATGGGGAGACTCAGCCCCAGCATTTT. Translated, it gives CASSFYGETQPQHF.

A note on this clone: This specimen includes other DNA sequences encoding the same CDR3. The chain carries TRBV29-1 and TRBJ2-3; D uncertain. In germline, CDR1 is SQVTM, CDR2 ANQGSEA. V was pared by 5 bases and J by 0 bases, with 6 bases between. The CDR3 is made up of 12 amino acids. CDR3 protein: CSVRGSTDTQYF. In DNA, the CDR3 is TGCAGCGTTCGTGGTAGCACAGATACGCAGTATTTT.

This clone was detected only a few times. The V and J genes are TRBV7-2 and TRBJ2-2; D gene ambiguous. The CDR3 has 13 amino acids. CDR1 and CDR2 from the germline V gene are SGHTA and FQGNSA. V lost 4 bases, J lost 6 bases, and 9 bases lay in between. The CDR3 loop reads CASSSPSPGELFF. The CDR3 nucleotides read TGTGCCAGCAGCTCGCCCTCCCCCGGGGAGCTGTTTTTT. The complete variable domain, with remaining parts taken from reference TRBV7-2 and TRBJ2-2, reads GAGVSQSPSNKVTEKGKDVELRCDPISGHTALYWYRQSLGQGLEFLIYFQGNSAPDKSGLPSDRFSAERTGGSVSTLTIQRTQQEDSAVYLCASSSPSPGELFFGEGSRLTVL.

In this sample, this clone turned up once. The CDR3 DNA reads TGTGCCAGCAGCTTACCTAGCGGGAGAATCGGCGACAATGAGCAGTTCTTC. As protein: CASSLPSGRIGDNEQFF. The chain has TRBV7-8 and TRBJ2-1; TRBD2 matches at 10 bases. CDR3 size: 17 residues. Germline V lookup: CDR1 SGHVS, CDR2 FQNEAQ. V dropped 2 bases and J dropped 5; count of bases not matched to a gene: 9.

The rearrangement links TRBV7-9 to TRBJ2-7; D may match TRBD1 or TRBD2 (5 bases each). This CDR3 has 15 residues. Trimming shortened V by 5 bases and J by 6 bases, and 20 bases separated the two germline ends. Germline values: CDR1 SEHNR, CDR2 FQNEAQ (reference sequence). CDR3 sequence (DNA): TGTGCCAGCAGCCCGCTGGGGGATCTGACTTCCGAGCAGTACTTC. This codes for CASSPLGDLTSEQYF. Using reference TRBV7-9 and TRBJ2-7 for the parts outside the CDR3, the full variable domain is DTGVSQNPRHKITKRGQNVTFRCDPISEHNRLYWYRQTLGQGPEFLTYFQNEAQLEKSRLLSDRFSAERPKGSFSTLEIQRTEQGDSAMYLCASSPLGDLTSEQYFGPGTRLTVT.

This chain links TRBV7-9 with TRBJ1-2; a weak D match, TRBD1 (6 bases). Trimming pared 5 bases from V and 0 bases from J, leaving 13 bases between. Germline assignment: CDR1 SEHNR and CDR2 FQNEAQ (reference sequence). The CDR3 has 15 amino acids. In DNA form, the CDR3 reads TGTGCCAGCAGCGGCGGACAGCGAGCTAACTATGGCTACACCTTC. Amino acid sequence: CASSGGQRANYGYTF.

The CDR3 reads CASRGQGEKGGYTF. The CDR3 DNA reads TGTGCCAGCAGGGGACAGGGGGAGAAAGGTGGCTACACCTTC. The chain carries TRBV6-5 and TRBJ1-2; 11 bases fit TRBD1. Germline CDR1 reads MNHEY; CDR2 reads SVGAGI. This CDR3 region has 14 residues. The ends lost 6 bases at V and 7 bases at J; junction bases unmatched: 7.

The chain joins TRBV9 to TRBJ2-7, with D perhaps matching TRBD2 (5 bases). The CDR3 runs 14 residues. The ends were cut back, 4 bases at V and 0 bases at J, with 11 bases in the middle. Germline V CDR1 and CDR2: SGDLS, YYNGEE. The CDR3 DNA is TGTGCCAGCAGCACCGGGATGCCCTCCTACGAGCAGTACTTC. This sequence encodes CASSTGMPSYEQYF.

V gene TRBV6-5 combines with J gene TRBJ2-5; D remains ambiguous. TRBJ2-7 explains the end of the DNA better; the J call may be wrong. Germline values: CDR1 MNHEY, CDR2 SVGAGI. The CDR3 is made up of 11 amino acids. CDR3 region: CASSRSYEQYF. The CDR3, as DNA: TGTGCCAGCAGTCGGAGCTACGAGCAGTACTTC.

The rearrangement uses TRBV10-2 and TRBJ2-2; D uncertain. The CDR3 is 11 amino acids. Trimming left V 5 bases short and J 9 bases short, with 7 bases between. Germline lookup yields CDR1 WSHSY and CDR2 SAAADI. CDR3 in amino acids: CASSRQWELFF. CDR3 in DNA: TGCGCCAGCAGTCGGCAATGGGAGCTGTTTTTT.

The sample holds a few counts of this clone. The chain employs TRBV2 and TRBJ2-2, with 8 bases lining up with TRBD1. The CDR3 totals 15 residues. Trimming at V came to 4 bases and at J to 1 base, leaving 2 bases not matched to a gene. The germline gives CDR1 SNHLY, CDR2 FYNNEI. The CDR3 DNA reads TGTGCCAGCAGTGGACAGGGGAGGAACACCGGGGAGCTGTTTTTT. Encoded protein: CASSGQGRNTGELFF.

The chain is built from TRBV11-2 and TRBJ2-2; a weak D match, TRBD2 (6 bases). This CDR3 has 13 amino acids. V dropped 10 bases and J dropped 5 bases, with 14 bases sitting between them. Germline CDR1 and CDR2: SGHAT and FQNNGV. The CDR3 spells CATTGGYTGELFF. CDR3 DNA: TGTGCCACGACCGGAGGGTATACCGGGGAGCTGTTTTTT.

The chain recombines TRBV27 with TRBJ1-4; a possible D gene is TRBD1 (5 bases). Germline values: CDR1 MNHEY, CDR2 SMNVEV (reference sequence). The CDR3 length is 17 residues. With 4 bases removed from V and 0 bases from J, the gap between germline ends came to 15 bases. The CDR3 DNA reads as TGTGCCAGCAGTTCTACCCAGACAGCTGCAACTAATGAAAAACTGTTTTTT. Residues: CASSSTQTAATNEKLFF.

The gene calls are TRBV5-8 and TRBJ1-4; D is undetermined. Germline V gene lookup returns CDR1 SGHTS and CDR2 YDEGEE. CDR3 length: 11 residues. Between the trimmed V and J ends, which lost 3 bases and 10 bases, there was a span of 7 bases. The CDR3 DNA reads as TGTGCCAGCAGCTCTGGTGGAAAACTGTTTTTT. Translated: CASSSGGKLFF. Supplemented by reference TRBV5-8 and TRBJ1-4, the full variable domain reads EAGVTQSPTHLIKTRGQQATLRCSPISGHTSVYWYQQALGLGLQFLLWYDEGEERNRGNFPPRFSGRQFPNYSSELNVNALELEDSALYLCASSSGGKLFFGSGTQLSVL.

V and J are TRBV11-2 and TRBJ1-2; 9 positions agree with TRBD1. CDR1 and CDR2 from the germline V gene are SGHAT and FQNNGV. The V gene end was trimmed by 4 bases and the J gene end by 4 bases; junction bases not matched to a gene: 10. The CDR3 spans 16 residues. CDR3 residues: CASSYTGTGNLYGYTF. CDR3 bases: TGTGCCAGCAGCTACACCGGGACAGGGAACCTCTATGGCTACACCTTC.

The rearrangement uses TRBV19 and TRBJ2-7; D assignment may be TRBD1 or TRBD2 (5 bases each). The CDR3 is made up of 12 amino acids. In germline, CDR1 is LNHDA, CDR2 SQIVND (reference sequence). Trimming took off 10 bases at V and 3 bases at J, with 13 bases between the two ends. The CDR3 DNA follows: TGTGCCACGGGACCGAGCGGCTACGAGCAGTACTTC. Encoded protein: CATGPSGYEQYF.

The chain links TRBV9 to TRBJ2-1; D assignment may be TRBD1 or TRBD2 (6 bases each). V lost 4 bases to trimming and J lost 7 bases, with 21 bases between them. The CDR3 is made up of 16 amino acids. Germline CDR1 reads SGDLS; CDR2 reads YYNGEE. CDR3 nucleotides: TGTGCCAGCAGCCCCCGGGGGCTAGCCGATGGAAATGAGCAGTTCTTC. This translates into CASSPRGLADGNEQFF.

This clone was seen a handful of times. The chain links TRBV27 to TRBJ1-2; 8 bases line up with TRBD1. The CDR3 covers 13 residues. V was pared by 6 bases and J by 8 bases, with 8 bases of the junction left unmatched. CDR1 is MNHEY, CDR2 SMNVEV, per germline (reference sequence). The CDR3 loop is CASRDRGGGGYTF. The CDR3 region has the DNA TGTGCCAGCAGAGACAGGGGAGGAGGGGGCTACACCTTC.

The chain has TRBV7-8 and TRBJ2-5; possibly TRBD2 for D (5 bases). Germline values: CDR1 SGHVS, CDR2 FQNEAQ. V was cut by 3 bases and J by 2 bases, with 13 bases left in between. This CDR3 region has 15 residues. This CDR3 reads CASSLGSLEQETQYF. The CDR3 DNA reads TGTGCCAGCAGCTTGGGGTCACTAGAACAAGAGACCCAGTACTTC.

V is TRBV7-6 and J is TRBJ2-1; the D is unclear. The germline V gene encodes CDR1 SGHVS and CDR2 FNYEAQ. CDR3 length: 14 residues. V shed 3 bases and J shed 3 bases, with 9 bases lying between them. The DNA of the CDR3 is TGTGCCAGCAGCTTTCACGGCAGCTACAATGAGCAGTTCTTC. It encodes CASSFHGSYNEQFF.

The rearrangement links TRBV10-2 to TRBJ1-5, with D unclear. The germline V gene encodes CDR1 WSHSY and CDR2 SAAADI. V lost 5 bases and J 7 bases, leaving 18 bases between the germline ends. The CDR3 consists of 15 residues. This CDR3 reads CASSRYDGTWQPQHF. For the CDR3, the DNA is TGCGCCAGCAGTCGATATGACGGTACTTGGCAGCCCCAGCATTTT.

V usage is TRBV5-6 and J usage is TRBJ1-5; unclear D gene. V shed 0 bases and J shed 0 bases, with 13 bases lying between them. Germline-derived CDR1 and CDR2 are SGHDT and YYEEEE. This CDR3 has 17 amino acids. The CDR3 DNA sequence: TGTGCCAGCAGCTTGGCGGGCAGACCTTATAGCAATCAGCCCCAGCATTTT. It specifies CASSLAGRPYSNQPQHF.

The chain joins TRBV30 to TRBJ2-1; no definite D call. V lost 2 bases, J lost 8 bases, and 16 bases lay in between. The CDR3 is 14 amino acids. CDR1 and CDR2 (germline): GTSNPN, SVGIG (reference sequence). CDR3 in amino acids: CAWSPPPGPHEQFF. CDR3 DNA sequence: TGTGCCTGGAGTCCCCCCCCTGGGCCTCATGAGCAGTTCTTC.

The V and J genes are TRBV6-6 and TRBJ1-1; D might be TRBD1 (5 bases). Germline V gives CDR1 MNHNY, CDR2 SVGAGI (reference sequence). The CDR3 is 14 amino acids. V was shortened by 2 bases and J by 3 bases, with 10 bases between the two germline ends. CDR3 in amino acids: CASSYSGGDTEAFF. The DNA of the CDR3 is TGTGCCAGCAGTTACAGTGGGGGAGACACTGAAGCTTTCTTT.

V gene TRBV28 combines with J gene TRBJ1-5; perhaps TRBD1 as D (5 bases). Germline-derived CDR1 and CDR2 are MDHEN and SYDVKM. This CDR3 has 15 residues. V was pared by 2 bases and J by 0 bases, with 8 bases between. In DNA, the CDR3 is TGTGCCAGCAGTTTAATGGGACCTAGCAATCAGCCCCAGCATTTT. It translates to CASSLMGPSNQPQHF.

The chain employs TRBV29-1 and TRBJ1-1, with 11 bases matching TRBD1. The germline V gene has CDR1 SQVTM and CDR2 ANQGSEA. The CDR3 totals 12 residues. The V gene end was trimmed by 6 bases and the J gene end by 6 bases; junction bases not matched to a gene: 3. CDR3 DNA: TGCAGCGTGGGACAGGGGGAGGCTGAAGCTTTCTTT. Amino acids: CSVGQGEAEAFF.

The rearrangement uses TRBV6-5 and TRBJ1-1, with D possibly TRBD1 on 5 matching bases. The CDR3 is made up of 14 amino acids. V lost 5 bases and J lost 3, with 13 bases in between. The germline gives CDR1 MNHEY, CDR2 SVGAGI. The CDR3 region is CASSPGGGDTEAFF. For the CDR3, the DNA is TGTGCCAGCAGTCCGGGCGGGGGGGACACTGAAGCTTTCTTT.